Given below is one TCR beta chain in context. The antigen is not known. Amplification targeted TCR beta CDR3 regions from RNA transcripts. The TCR CDR3 first-round RT-PCR relied on the HTBI primer set. TCRdb re-called the multiplex PCR reads through MiXCR, storing one row per CDR3 protein. The profile covers fewer than 650,000 distinct CDR3 sequences, with 46% appearing a single time and about 45% taken by the ten largest. The data belong to a study of T cells in Graves' hyperthyroidism and ophthalmopathy. Overall study findings and caveats: Blood also carried most thyroid clonotypes expanded above 0.001. Ophthalmopathy onset followed model prediction by a median roughly six months.

From germline, CDR1 is SGHTA and CDR2 FQGNSA. The CDR3 spans 15 residues. With V trimmed by 5 bases and J by 7 bases, 10 bases remained unmatched. This clonotype was sampled from an adult woman with Graves' disease, either hyperthyroidism or ophthalmopathy (not recorded which). This chain joins TRBV7-2 and TRBJ1-2, with TRBD1 matching over 10 bases. The specimen was peripheral blood or thyroid tissue (not recorded which). CDR3 loop: CASSHRDRGYGGYTF. The CDR3 nucleotides are TGTGCCAGCAGCCACCGGGACAGGGGATACGGTGGCTACACCTTC.